This T cell receptor beta chain was sequenced for a study of CD8 T cells in Susac syndrome. RNA totalling roughly 0.45 to 1 ug underwent reverse transcription with random hexamers. Across 54 Vbeta and 13 Jbeta, immunoSEQ multiplex PCR amplified TCR beta CDR3. TCRdb reprocessed the immunoSEQ multiplex PCR reads with MiXCR, giving one entry per CDR3 protein. The sample carries about 120,000 distinct CDR3 sequences, 80% to 95% recorded once. Notes on this clonotype: What it binds is unknown.

V was pared by 4 bases and J by 2 bases, with 3 bases of the junction left unmatched. The germline V gene has CDR1 DFQATT and CDR2 SNEGSKA (reference sequence). This CDR3 comprises 14 residues. General study findings and limits: The study's TCR sequencing and HLA analysis covered a relatively small number of individuals, and the study acknowledged this.

Sequencing targeted TCR beta in T cells from blood (CD8+ and CD4+). The authors negatively isolated CD8+ and CD4+ T cells and FACS-enriched TEMRA cells. The material sequenced was CD4+ T cells from PBMCs. The chain couples TRBV20-1 to TRBJ1-2; 11 bases map to TRBD1. This sequence was found in a human donor in good health. CDR3 nucleotide sequence: TGCAGTGCTAACCGGGACAGGGGGAACTATGGCTACACCTTC. Amino acids: CSANRDRGNYGYTF.